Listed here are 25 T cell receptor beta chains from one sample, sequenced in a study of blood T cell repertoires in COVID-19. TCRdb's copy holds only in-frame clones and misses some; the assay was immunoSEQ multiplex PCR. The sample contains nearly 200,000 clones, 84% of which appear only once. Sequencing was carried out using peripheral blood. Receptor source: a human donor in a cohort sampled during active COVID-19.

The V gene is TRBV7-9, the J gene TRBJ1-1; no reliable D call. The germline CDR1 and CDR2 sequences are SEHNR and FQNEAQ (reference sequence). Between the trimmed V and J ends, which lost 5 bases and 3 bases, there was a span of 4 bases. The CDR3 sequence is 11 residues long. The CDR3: CASSLDTEAFF. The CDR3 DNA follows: TGTGCCAGCAGCCTTGACACTGAAGCTTTCTTT.

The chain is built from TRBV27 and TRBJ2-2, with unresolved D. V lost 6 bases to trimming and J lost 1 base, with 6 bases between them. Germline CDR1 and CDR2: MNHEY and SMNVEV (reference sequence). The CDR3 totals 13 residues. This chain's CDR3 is CASRNRNTGELFF. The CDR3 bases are TGTGCCAGCAGAAACAGGAACACCGGGGAGCTGTTTTTT.

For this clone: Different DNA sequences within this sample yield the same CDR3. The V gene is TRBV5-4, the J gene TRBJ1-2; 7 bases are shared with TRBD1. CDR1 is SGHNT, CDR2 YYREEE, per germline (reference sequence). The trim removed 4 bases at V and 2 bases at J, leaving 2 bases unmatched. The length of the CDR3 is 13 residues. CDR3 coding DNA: TGTGCCAGCAGCCTACAGGGGAACTATGGCTACACCTTC. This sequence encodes CASSLQGNYGYTF.

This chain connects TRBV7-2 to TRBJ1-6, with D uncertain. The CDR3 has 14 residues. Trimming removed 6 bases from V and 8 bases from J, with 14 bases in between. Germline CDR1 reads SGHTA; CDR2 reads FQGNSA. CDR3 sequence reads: CASSSGDLYSPLHF. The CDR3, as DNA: TGTGCCAGCAGTTCCGGGGATTTATATTCACCCCTCCACTTT.

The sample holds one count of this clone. The chain's CDR3 is CASSPSRAGGNNEQFF. The CDR3 DNA is TGTGCCAGCTCACCATCCAGAGCGGGAGGAAACAATGAGCAGTTCTTC. The V call is TRBV18, the J call TRBJ2-1; 9 bases match TRBD2. CDR3 length: 16 residues. Germline CDR1 is KGHSH and CDR2 is LQKENI. Trimming at V came to 2 bases and at J to 5 bases, leaving 7 bases not matched to a gene.

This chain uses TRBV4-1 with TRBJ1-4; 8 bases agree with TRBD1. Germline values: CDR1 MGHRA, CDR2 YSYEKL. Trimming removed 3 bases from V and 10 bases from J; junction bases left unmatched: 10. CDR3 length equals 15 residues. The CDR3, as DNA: TGCGCCAGCAGCCAGACAGGGGAAACTCTTGGAAAACTGTTTTTT. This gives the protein CASSQTGETLGKLFF.

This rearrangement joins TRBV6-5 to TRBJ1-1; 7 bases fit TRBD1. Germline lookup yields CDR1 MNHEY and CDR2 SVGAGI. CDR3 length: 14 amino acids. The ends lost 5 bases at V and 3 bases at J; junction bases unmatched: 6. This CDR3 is CASSQSTGDTEAFF. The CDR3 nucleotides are TGTGCCAGCAGTCAGTCTACAGGGGACACTGAAGCTTTCTTT.

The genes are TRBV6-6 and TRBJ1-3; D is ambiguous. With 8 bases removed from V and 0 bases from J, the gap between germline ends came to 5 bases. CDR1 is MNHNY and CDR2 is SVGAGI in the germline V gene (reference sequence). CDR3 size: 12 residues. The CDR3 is CASGGSGNTIYF. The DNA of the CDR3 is TGTGCCAGCGGAGGCTCTGGAAACACCATATATTTT.

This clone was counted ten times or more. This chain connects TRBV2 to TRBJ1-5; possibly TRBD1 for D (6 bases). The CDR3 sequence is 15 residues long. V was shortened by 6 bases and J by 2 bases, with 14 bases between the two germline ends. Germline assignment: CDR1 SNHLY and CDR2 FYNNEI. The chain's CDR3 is CASSVQGSGNQPQHF. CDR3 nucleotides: TGTGCCAGCAGCGTACAGGGTTCGGGCAATCAGCCCCAGCATTTT.

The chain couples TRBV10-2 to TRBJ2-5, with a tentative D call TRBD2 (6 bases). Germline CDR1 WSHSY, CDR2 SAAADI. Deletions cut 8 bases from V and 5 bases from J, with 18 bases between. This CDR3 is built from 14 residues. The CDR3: CASGTGQLRETQYF. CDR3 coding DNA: TGCGCCAGCGGGACTGGCCAGCTGAGGGAGACCCAGTACTTC.

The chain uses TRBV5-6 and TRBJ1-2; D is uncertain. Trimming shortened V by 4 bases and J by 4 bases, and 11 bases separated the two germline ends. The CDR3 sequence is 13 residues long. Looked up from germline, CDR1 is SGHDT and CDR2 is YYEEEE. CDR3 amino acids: CASSPASSYGYTF. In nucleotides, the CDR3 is TGTGCCAGCAGCCCCGCGAGTAGCTATGGCTACACCTTC. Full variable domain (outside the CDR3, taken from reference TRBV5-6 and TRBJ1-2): DAGVTQSPTHLIKTRGQQVTLRCSPKSGHDTVSWYQQALGQGPQFIFQYYEEEERQRGNFPDRFSGHQFPNYSSELNVNALLLGDSALYLCASSPASSYGYTFGSGTRLTVV.

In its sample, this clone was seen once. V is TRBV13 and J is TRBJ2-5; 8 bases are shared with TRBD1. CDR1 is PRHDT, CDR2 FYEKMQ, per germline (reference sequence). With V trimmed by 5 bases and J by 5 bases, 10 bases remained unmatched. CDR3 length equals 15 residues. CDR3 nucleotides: TGTGCCAGCAGCCTCGACAGGGGCCTAGGGGAGACCCAGTACTTC. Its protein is CASSLDRGLGETQYF.

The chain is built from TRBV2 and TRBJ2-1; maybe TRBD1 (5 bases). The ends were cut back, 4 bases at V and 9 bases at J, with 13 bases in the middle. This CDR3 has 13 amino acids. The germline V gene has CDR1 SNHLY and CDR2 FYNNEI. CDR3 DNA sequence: TGTGCCAGCAGTGGTCAGGGAAGTAGTGAGCAGTTCTTC. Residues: CASSGQGSSEQFF.

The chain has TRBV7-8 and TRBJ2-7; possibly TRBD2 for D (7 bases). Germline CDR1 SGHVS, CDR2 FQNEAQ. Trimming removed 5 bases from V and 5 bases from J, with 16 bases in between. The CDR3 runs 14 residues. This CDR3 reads CASSLGGAFDEQYV. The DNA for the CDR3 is TGTGCCAGCAGCCTTGGGGGGGCTTTTGACGAGCAGTACGTC.

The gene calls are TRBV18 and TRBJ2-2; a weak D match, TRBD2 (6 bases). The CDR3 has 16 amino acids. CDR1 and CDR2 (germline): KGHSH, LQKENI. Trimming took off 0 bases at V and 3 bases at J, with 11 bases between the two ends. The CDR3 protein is CASSPPGGTYTGELFF. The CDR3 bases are TGTGCCAGCTCACCACCGGGCGGGACTTACACCGGGGAGCTGTTTTTT.

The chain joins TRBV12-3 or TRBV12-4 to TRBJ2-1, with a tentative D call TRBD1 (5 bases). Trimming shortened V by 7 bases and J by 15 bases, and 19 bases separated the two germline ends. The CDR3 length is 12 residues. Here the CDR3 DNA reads TGTGCCAGCATTGCAATAGGGGCTGAAGGGTTCTTC. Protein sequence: CASIAIGAEGFF.

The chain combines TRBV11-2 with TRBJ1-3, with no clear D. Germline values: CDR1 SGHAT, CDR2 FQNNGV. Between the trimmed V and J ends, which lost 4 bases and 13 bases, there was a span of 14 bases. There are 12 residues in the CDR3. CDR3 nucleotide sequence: TGTGCCAGCAGCTCCGCGGGGAACCCAATATATTTT. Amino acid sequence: CASSSAGNPIYF.

This CDR3 reads CASSTTSNPGDGYTF. The CDR3 coding sequence is TGTGCCAGCTCAACAACGTCCAACCCGGGGGATGGCTACACCTTC. The gene calls are TRBV18 and TRBJ1-2, with D possibly being TRBD1 (5 bases). CDR1 and CDR2 (germline): KGHSH, LQKENI. The CDR3 consists of 15 residues. The V end lost 5 bases, the J end lost 6 bases, and 19 bases lay between the germline ends. Together with reference TRBV18 and TRBJ1-2, the CDR3 gives the full variable domain: NAGVMQNPRHLVRRRGQEARLRCSPMKGHSHVYWYRQLPEEGLKFMVYLQKENIIDESGMPKERFSAEFPKEGPSILRIQQVVRGDSAAYFCASSTTSNPGDGYTFGSGTRLTVV.

Here the CDR3 reads CSVGRGAGTEAFF. The CDR3 DNA sequence: TGCAGCGTTGGTCGGGGGGCAGGGACTGAAGCTTTCTTT. This chain links TRBV29-1 with TRBJ1-1; TRBD1 might be the D (6 bases). This CDR3 spans 13 amino acids. V shed 4 bases and J shed 5 bases, with 14 bases lying between them. Germline CDR1 SQVTM, CDR2 ANQGSEA.

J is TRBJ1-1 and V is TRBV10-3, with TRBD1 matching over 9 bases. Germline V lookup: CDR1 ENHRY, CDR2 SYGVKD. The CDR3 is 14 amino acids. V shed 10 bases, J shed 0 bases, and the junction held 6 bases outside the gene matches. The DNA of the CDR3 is TGTGCCACCAGGACAGGGGATATGAACACTGAAGCTTTCTTT. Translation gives CATRTGDMNTEAFF.

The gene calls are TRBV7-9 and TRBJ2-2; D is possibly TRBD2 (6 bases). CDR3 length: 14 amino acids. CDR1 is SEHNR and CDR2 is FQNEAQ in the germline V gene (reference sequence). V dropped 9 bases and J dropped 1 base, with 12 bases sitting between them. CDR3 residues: CARGLAGNTGELFF. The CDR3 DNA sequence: TGTGCCAGGGGACTTGCGGGGAACACCGGGGAGCTGTTTTTT.

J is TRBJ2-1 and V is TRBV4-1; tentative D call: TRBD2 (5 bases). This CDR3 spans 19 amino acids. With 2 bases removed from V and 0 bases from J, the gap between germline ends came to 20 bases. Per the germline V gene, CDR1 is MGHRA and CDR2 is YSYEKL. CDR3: CASSQQRSSLARSYNEQFF. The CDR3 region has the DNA TGCGCCAGCAGCCAACAGAGGAGCTCATTAGCGCGCTCCTACAATGAGCAGTTCTTC.

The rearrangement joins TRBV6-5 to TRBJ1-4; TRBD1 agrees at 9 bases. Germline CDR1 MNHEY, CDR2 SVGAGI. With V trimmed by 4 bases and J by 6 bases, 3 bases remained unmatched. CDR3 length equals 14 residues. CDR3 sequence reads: CASSFGTGHEKLFF. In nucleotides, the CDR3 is TGTGCCAGCAGTTTCGGGACAGGGCATGAAAAACTGTTTTTT.

CDR3 loop: CASSLAPVTGLGYTF. The DNA for the CDR3 is TGTGCCAGCAGTTTAGCCCCCGTGACAGGCTTGGGCTACACCTTC. The chain combines TRBV28 with TRBJ1-2; D might be TRBD1 (6 bases). Per the germline V gene, CDR1 is MDHEN and CDR2 is SYDVKM. V was trimmed by 2 bases and J by 8 bases, leaving 18 bases between them. The CDR3 covers 15 residues.

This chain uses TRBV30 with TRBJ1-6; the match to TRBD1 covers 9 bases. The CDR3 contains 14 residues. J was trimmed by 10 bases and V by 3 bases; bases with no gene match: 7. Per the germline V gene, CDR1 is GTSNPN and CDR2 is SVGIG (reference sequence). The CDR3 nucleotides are TGTGCCTGGAGCCGGGACAGGGTTTGGTCACCCCTCCACTTT. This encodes CAWSRDRVWSPLHF.